The rows below give T cell receptor beta chains drawn from one sample of a study of monozygotic twins with inflammatory bowel disease. From its re-call of the 5' RACE reads, TCRdb lists each CDR3 protein once, without DNA. This listing includes 150,000 to 200,000 distinct CDR3 sequences. Sequenced input: blood. These receptors were collected from a human donor with ulcerative colitis or Crohn's disease, or a healthy co-twin of an affected twin (not recorded which). CDR3s include the opening cysteine and the closing phenylalanine or tryptophan.

>13|TRBV6-6|TRBJ1-1
CASSQGQGASAFF
>16|TRBV7-9|TRBJ2-5
CASSFRLAGLQETQYF
>19|TRBV27|TRBJ2-6
CASSLRGAGLPSGANVLTF
>15|TRBV7-2|TRBJ2-1
CASSLERGPYNEQFF
>15|TRBV30|TRBJ1-5
CAWSVSGGGNQPQHF
>15|TRBV20-1|TRBJ1-4
CSARDSGPGPEKLFF
>16|TRBV12-3/TRBV12-4|TRBJ2-3
CASSRAGLAGADTQYF
>19|TRBV11-2|TRBJ2-5
CASSPRTGTSDWFIETQYF
>15|TRBV7-2|TRBJ1-1
CASSLRGQGWTEAFF
>15|TRBV7-3|TRBJ1-2
CASSLRGADNYGYTF
>16|TRBV28|TRBJ2-3
CASSFVLAGVADTQYF
>14|TRBV6-5|TRBJ2-5
CASSFRGLVETQYF
>15|TRBV12-3/TRBV12-4|TRBJ1-4
CASSPRTGLNEKLFF
>14|TRBV28|TRBJ1-5
CASPHGDGNQPQHF
>13|TRBV29-1|TRBJ2-7
CSVEGGAGYEQYF
>18|TRBV18|TRBJ2-1
CASSPPWTGGEDSNEQFF